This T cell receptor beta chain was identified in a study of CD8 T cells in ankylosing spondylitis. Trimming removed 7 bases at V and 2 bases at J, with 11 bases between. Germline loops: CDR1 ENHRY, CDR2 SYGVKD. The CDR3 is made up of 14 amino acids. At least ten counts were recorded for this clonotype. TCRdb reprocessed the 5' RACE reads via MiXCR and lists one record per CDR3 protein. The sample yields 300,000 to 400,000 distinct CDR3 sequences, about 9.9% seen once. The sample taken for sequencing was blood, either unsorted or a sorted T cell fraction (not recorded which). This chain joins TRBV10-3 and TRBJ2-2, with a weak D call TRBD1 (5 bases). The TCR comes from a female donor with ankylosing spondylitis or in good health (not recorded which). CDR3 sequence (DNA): TGTGCCATCACTACAGGATCCAACACCGGGGAGCTGTTTTTT. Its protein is CAITTGSNTGELFF.